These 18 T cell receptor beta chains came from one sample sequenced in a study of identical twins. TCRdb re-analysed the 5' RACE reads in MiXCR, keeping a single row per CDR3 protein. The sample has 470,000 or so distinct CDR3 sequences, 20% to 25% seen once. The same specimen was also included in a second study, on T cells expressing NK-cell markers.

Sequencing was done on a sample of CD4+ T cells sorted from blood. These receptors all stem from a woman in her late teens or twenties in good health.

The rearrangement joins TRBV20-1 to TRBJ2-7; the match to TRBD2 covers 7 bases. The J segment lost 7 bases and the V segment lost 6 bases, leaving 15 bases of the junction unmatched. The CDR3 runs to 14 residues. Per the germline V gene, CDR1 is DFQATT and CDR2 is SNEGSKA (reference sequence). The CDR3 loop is CSARQAGVLREQYF. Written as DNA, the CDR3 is TGCAGTGCCAGGCAGGCGGGGGTACTTCGGGAGCAGTACTTC.

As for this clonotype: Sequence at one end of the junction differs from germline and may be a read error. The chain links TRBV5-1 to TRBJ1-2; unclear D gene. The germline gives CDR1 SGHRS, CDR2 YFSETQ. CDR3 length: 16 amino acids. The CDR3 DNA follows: TGCGCCAGCAGCTCCGGTCCGGCGAGAGCTAACTATGGCTACGCCTTC. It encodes CASSSGPARANYGYAF.

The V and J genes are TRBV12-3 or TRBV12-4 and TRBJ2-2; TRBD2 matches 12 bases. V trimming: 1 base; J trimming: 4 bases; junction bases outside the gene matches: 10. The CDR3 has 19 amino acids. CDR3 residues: CASSLGLAGAGIPTGELFF. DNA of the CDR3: TGTGCCAGCAGTTTAGGACTAGCGGGGGCCGGAATACCCACCGGGGAGCTGTTTTTT.

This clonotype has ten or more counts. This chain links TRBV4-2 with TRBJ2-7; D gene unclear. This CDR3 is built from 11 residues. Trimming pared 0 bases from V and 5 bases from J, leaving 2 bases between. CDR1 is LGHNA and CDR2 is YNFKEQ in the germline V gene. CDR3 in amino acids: CASSQDNEQYF. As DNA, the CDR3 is TGTGCCAGCAGCCAAGATAACGAGCAGTACTTC.

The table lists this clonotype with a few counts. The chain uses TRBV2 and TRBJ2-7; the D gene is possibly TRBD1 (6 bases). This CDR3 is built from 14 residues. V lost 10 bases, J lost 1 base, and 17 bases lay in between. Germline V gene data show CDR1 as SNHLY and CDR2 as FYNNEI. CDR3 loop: CATSRGTPSYEQYF. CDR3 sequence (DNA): TGTGCCACCTCACGAGGGACACCTTCCTACGAGCAGTACTTC.

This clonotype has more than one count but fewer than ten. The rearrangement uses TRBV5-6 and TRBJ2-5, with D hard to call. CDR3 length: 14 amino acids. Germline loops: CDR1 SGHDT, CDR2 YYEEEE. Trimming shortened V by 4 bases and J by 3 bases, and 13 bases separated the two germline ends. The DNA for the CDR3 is TGTGCCAGCAGCCTAAGATCGACCGAAGAGACCCAGTACTTC. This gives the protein CASSLRSTEETQYF.

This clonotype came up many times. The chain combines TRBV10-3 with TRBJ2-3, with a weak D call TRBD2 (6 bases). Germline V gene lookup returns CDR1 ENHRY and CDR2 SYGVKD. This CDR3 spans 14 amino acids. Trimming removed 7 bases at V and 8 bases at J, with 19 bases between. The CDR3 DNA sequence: TGTGCCATCACCGGCGGGACGGGCTTTGGTACGCAGTATTTT. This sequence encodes CAITGGTGFGTQYF.

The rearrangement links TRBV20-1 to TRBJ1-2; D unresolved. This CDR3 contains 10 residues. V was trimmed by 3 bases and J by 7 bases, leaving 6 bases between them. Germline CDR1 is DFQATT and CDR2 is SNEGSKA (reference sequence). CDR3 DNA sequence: TGCAGTGCTAGGGAGGGTGGCTACACCTTC. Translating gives CSAREGGYTF.

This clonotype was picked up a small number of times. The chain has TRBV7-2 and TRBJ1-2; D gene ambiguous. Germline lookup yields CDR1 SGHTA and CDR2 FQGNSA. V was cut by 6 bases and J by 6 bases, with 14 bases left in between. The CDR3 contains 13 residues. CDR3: CASRPPARDGYTF. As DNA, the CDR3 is TGTGCCAGCAGACCGCCAGCAAGGGATGGCTACACCTTC.

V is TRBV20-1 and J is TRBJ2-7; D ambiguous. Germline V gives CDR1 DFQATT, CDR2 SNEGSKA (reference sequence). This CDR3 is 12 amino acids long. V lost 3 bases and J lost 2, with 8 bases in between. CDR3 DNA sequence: TGCAGTGCTAGCCCAGAAGCCTACGAGCAGTACTTC. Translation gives CSASPEAYEQYF.

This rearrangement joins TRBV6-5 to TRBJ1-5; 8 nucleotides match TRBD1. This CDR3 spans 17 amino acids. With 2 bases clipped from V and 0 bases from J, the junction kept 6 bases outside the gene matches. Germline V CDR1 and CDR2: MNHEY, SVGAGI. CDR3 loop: CASSYRPGQDSNQPQHF. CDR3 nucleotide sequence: TGTGCCAGCAGTTACCGGCCGGGACAGGATAGCAATCAGCCCCAGCATTTT.

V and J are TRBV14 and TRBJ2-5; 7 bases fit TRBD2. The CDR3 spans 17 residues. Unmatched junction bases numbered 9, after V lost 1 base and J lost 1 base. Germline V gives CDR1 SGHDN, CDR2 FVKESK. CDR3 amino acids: CASSQVTTSVTQETQYF. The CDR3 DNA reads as TGTGCCAGCAGCCAAGTTACCACTAGCGTAACCCAAGAGACCCAGTACTTC.

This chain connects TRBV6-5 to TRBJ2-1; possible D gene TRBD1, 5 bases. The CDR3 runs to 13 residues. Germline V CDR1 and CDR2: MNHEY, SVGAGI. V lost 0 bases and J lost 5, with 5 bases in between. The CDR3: CASSYSGDNEQFF. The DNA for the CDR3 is TGTGCCAGCAGTTACTCAGGGGACAATGAGCAGTTCTTC.

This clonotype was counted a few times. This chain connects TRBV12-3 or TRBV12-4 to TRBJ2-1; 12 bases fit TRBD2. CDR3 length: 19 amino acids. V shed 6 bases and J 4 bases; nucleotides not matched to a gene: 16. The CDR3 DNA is TGTGCCAGCAGGTCATACCTGGCCAGGACTAGCGGGAAATACAATGAGCAGTTCTTC. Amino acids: CASRSYLARTSGKYNEQFF.

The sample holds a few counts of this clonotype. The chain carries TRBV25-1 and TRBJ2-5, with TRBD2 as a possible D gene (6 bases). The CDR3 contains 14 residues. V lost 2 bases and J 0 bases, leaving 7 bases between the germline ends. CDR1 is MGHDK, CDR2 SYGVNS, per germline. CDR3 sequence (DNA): TGTGCCAGCAGTGAAAGGAGGGACCAAGAGACCCAGTACTTC. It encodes CASSERRDQETQYF.

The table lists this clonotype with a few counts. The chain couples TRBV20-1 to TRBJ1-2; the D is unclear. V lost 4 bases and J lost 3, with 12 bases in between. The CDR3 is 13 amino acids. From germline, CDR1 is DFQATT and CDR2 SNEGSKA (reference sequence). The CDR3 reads CSANRAYDYGYTF. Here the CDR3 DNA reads TGCAGTGCTAACCGGGCCTACGACTATGGCTACACCTTC.

CDR3 DNA sequence: TGCAGTGCTGCGGCACGGGGAGAGACCCAGTACTTC. Translating it yields CSAAARGETQYF. This chain uses TRBV20-1 with TRBJ2-5, with a weak D call TRBD2 (5 bases). V gave up 5 bases and J gave up 4 bases, with 11 bases separating them. The CDR3 contains 12 residues. In germline, CDR1 is DFQATT, CDR2 SNEGSKA (reference sequence).

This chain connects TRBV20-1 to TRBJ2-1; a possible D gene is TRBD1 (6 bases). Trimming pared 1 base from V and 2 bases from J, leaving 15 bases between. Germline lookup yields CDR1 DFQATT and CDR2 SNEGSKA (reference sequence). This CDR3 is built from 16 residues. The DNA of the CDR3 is TGCAGTGCTAGAGTTCGGACAGCCCCTACCTACAATGAGCAGTTCTTC. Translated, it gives CSARVRTAPTYNEQFF.